This TCR beta chain was observed in a study of CD8 T cells in Susac syndrome. Random-hexamer reverse transcription was applied to 0.5 to 1 ug RNA. TCRdb reprocessed the immunoSEQ multiplex PCR reads via MiXCR and lists one record per CDR3 protein. In the table there are about 80,000 distinct CDR3 sequences, approximately 94% of which are singletons. The CDR3 is 14 residues long. Germline CDR1 is MNHNS and CDR2 is SASEGT. The V gene lost 4 bases and the J gene lost 0 bases, with 7 bases spanning the gap. Sequencing of TCR beta was performed on blood CD8+ T cells and on blood CD4+ T cells. The sequenced sample consisted of CD8+ T cells from PBMCs. The chain employs TRBV6-1 and TRBJ2-1; the D gene is possibly TRBD2 (5 bases). The sequence came from a human donor in good health. The DNA for the CDR3 is TGTGCCAGCAGTGTGGGGAGCTCCTACAATGAGCAGTTCTTC. Translated, it gives CASSVGSSYNEQFF.